This T cell receptor beta chain was captured by sequencing in a study of post-analysis software for immune sequencing data. Study-wide results and limits: Controls showed lower frequencies than patients for roughly five TRBV segments, and TRBV5-6, TRBV5-1 and TRBV20-1 were among these. Samples from a shared batch, those prepared together, strongly co-clustered by F measure. Those with multiple sclerosis, the patient group, showed significantly lower normalized Chao1 diversity than controls.

Included in the TCR beta cDNA libraries were unique molecular identifiers. There were roughly 0.9 to 10 million T cells, and about 540,000 cDNA molecules came from them. TCRdb processed the PCR reads anew with MiXCR; each CDR3 protein has one entry. The repertoire includes approximately 730,000 distinct CDR3 sequences, under 60% of them detected once, and 4.9% sits in the top ten. A few counts support this clonotype. Its antigen is not known. The CDR3 is 14 residues long. Germline V gives CDR1 SGHTA, CDR2 FQGNSA. The V and J ends lost 5 bases and 0 bases respectively, with 11 bases between them. The sequencing sample was made of blood. The chain links TRBV7-2 to TRBJ2-7; unclear D gene. The receptor's source is a girl between 5 and 17 years old with multiple sclerosis. The CDR3 bases are TGTGCCAGCAGCCCCCCGGCGCCCTCCTACGAGCAGTACTTC. Amino acid sequence: CASSPPAPSYEQYF.